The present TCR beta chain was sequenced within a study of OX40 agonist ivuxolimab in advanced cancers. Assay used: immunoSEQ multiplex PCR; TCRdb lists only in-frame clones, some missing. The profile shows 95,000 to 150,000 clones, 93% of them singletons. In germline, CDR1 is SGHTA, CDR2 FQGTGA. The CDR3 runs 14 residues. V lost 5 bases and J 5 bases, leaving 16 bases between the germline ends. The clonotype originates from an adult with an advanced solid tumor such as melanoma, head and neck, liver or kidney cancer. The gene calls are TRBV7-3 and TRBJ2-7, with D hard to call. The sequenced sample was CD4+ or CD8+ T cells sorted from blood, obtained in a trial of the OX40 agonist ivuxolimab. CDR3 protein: CASSLDGRRNEQYF. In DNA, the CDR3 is TGTGCCAGCAGCCTGGACGGACGCAGGAACGAGCAGTACTTC.